This T cell receptor beta chain is drawn from a study of PD-L1 blockade in urothelial cancer. The time point was: peripheral blood 6 weeks after treatment start. The data were produced by immunoSEQ multiplex PCR, yet TCRdb's version contains in-frame clones alone and is incomplete. The sample includes some 48,000 clones, about 90% of them seen just once. This CDR3 has 12 amino acids. Trimming pared 3 bases from V and 9 bases from J, leaving 15 bases between. Germline V gene data show CDR1 as GTSNPN and CDR2 as SVGIG (reference sequence). The chain employs TRBV30 and TRBJ2-7; D is perhaps TRBD2 (5 bases). The sequences come from PBMCs, collected around atezolizumab (anti-PD-L1) treatment. This TCR derives from a man aged 60-69 years with urothelial cancer. CDR3 sequence reads: CAWSITSGGQYF. Here the CDR3 DNA reads TGTGCCTGGAGCATAACCTCCGGAGGGCAGTACTTC.